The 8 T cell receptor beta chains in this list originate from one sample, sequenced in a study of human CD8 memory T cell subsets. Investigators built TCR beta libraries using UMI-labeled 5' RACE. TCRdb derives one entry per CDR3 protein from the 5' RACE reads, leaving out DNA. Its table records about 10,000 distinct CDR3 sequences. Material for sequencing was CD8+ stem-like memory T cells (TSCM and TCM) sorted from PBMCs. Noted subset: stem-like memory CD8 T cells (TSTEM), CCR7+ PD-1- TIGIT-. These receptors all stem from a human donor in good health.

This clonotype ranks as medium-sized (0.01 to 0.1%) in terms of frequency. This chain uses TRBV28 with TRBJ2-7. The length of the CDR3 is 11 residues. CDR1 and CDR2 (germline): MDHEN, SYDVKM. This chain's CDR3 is CASQTFYEQYF.

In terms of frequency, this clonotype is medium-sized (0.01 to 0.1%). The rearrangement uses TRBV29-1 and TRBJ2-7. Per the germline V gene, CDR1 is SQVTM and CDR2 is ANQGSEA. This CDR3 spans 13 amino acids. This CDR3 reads CSVGFVGSYEQYF.

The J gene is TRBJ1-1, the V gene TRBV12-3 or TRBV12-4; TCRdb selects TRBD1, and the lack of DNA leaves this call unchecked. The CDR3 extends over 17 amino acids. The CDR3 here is CASSIDRETVSNTEAFF.

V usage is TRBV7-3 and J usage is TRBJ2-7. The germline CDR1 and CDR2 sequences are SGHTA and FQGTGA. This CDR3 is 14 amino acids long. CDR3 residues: CASSLSGGGEEQYF.

CDR3 region: CASKLRAGELFF. J is TRBJ2-2 and V is TRBV25-1. There are 12 residues in the CDR3. Germline CDR1 MGHDK, CDR2 SYGVNS.

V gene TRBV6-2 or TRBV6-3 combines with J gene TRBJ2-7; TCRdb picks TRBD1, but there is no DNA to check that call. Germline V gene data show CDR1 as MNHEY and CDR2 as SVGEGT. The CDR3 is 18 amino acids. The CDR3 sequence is CASSPGQGFGSASYEQYF.

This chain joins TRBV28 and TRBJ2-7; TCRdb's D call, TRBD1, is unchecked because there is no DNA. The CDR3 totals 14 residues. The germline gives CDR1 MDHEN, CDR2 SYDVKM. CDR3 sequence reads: CASSADRGAYEQYF.

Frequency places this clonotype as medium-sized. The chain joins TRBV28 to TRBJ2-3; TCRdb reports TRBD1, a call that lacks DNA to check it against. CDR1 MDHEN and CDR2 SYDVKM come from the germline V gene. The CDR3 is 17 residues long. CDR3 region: CASSSPATGGNTDTQYF.